The rows below give T cell receptor beta chains drawn from one sample of a study of blood T cell repertoires in COVID-19. The protocol was immunoSEQ multiplex PCR, while the TCRdb copy is restricted to in-frame clones and leaves out a portion. The table lists 200,000 to 250,000 clones, 85% to 90% of them singletons, with roughly 14% in the top ten. Material for sequencing was PBMCs or T cells enriched from blood (not recorded which). These TCRs come from a woman between 45 and 65 years old with acute COVID-19. CDR3s include the opening cysteine and the closing phenylalanine or tryptophan. The D gene is left open where the match is weak. The listing skips clone size in some rows; elsewhere it reads once, few, many or a size class.

TRBJ1-2 | NA | TRBV7-2 | NA | CASSLPFRYGYTF | TGTGCCAGCAGCTTACCGTTTCGGTATGGCTACACCTTC
TRBJ2-3 | NA | TRBV7-3 | NA | CASSLAGQSTDTQYF | TGTGCCAGCAGCTTAGCGGGACAGAGCACAGATACGCAGTATTTT
TRBJ2-5 | TRBD2 | TRBV5-4 | NA | CASSLVRSGIGETQYF | TGTGCCAGCAGCTTGGTAAGAAGCGGGATTGGAGAGACCCAGTACTTC
TRBJ1-1 | TRBD1 | TRBV5-1 | few | CASSNRGSEAFF | TGCGCCAGCAGCAACAGGGGGAGTGAAGCTTTCTTT
TRBJ2-1 | NA | TRBV27 | NA | CASSLSPNSYNEQFF | TGTGCCAGCAGTTTATCCCCCAACTCCTACAATGAGCAGTTCTTC
TRBJ2-7 | TRBD2 | TRBV10-3 | NA | CAISPLAEVNEQYF | TGTGCCATCAGCCCACTAGCGGAGGTGAACGAGCAGTACTTC
TRBJ2-3 | TRBD1 | TRBV28 | once | CASSSGQGDTQYF | TGTGCCAGCAGCTCGGGACAGGGAGATACGCAGTATTTT
TRBJ1-5 | TRBD1 | TRBV19 | NA | CASSRDRSSNQPQHF | TGTGCCAGTAGTCGGGACAGGTCCAGCAATCAGCCCCAGCATTTT
TRBJ1-2 | NA | TRBV28 | NA | CASSLGRLYGYTF | TGTGCCAGCAGTTTGGGCCGGCTCTATGGCTACACCTTC
TRBJ2-1 | TRBD2 | TRBV18 | NA | CASSPQGGLAVLSYNEQFF | TGTGCCAGCTCACCTCAGGGAGGCCTAGCGGTTTTGTCCTACAATGAGCAGTTCTTC
TRBJ2-1 | TRBD1 | TRBV11-3 | NA | CASSFGQGTTKLTRREQFF | TGTGCCAGCAGTTTCGGACAGGGAACAACAAAGTTAACTCGGCGTGAGCAGTTCTTC
TRBJ2-7 | TRBD2 | TRBV7-2 | NA | CASSLGTSGSYEQYF | TGTGCCAGCAGCTTGGGGACTAGCGGGAGCTACGAGCAGTACTTC
TRBJ1-1 | NA | TRBV19 | NA | CASKVVSRGLGNTEAFF | TGTGCCAGTAAAGTAGTAAGTAGAGGTTTGGGGAACACTGAAGCTTTCTTT
TRBJ2-3 | TRBD2 | TRBV10-3 | NA | CAISESIASGSSGRTDTQYF | TGTGCCATCAGTGAGTCCATAGCTAGCGGGAGCAGTGGGCGCACAGATACGCAGTATTTT
TRBJ2-7 | TRBD1 | TRBV9 | once | CASSRTSGGGYEQYF | TGTGCCAGCAGCCGGACCTCAGGGGGTGGATACGAGCAGTACTTC
TRBJ2-3 | TRBD1 | TRBV18 | NA | CASSRDRGRRGDTQYF | TGTGCCAGCTCACGGGACAGGGGGCGGCGAGGAGATACGCAGTATTTT
TRBJ1-2 | NA | TRBV5-4 | few | CASSQSSGGGLGTF | TGTGCCAGCAGCCAATCTTCGGGTGGCGGGCTCGGCACCTTC
TRBJ2-7 | TRBD1 | TRBV6-6 | NA | CASSRTGQGRTYEQYF | TGTGCCAGCAGTCGTACCGGACAGGGCCGAACCTACGAGCAGTACTTC
TRBJ1-1 | NA | TRBV3-1/TRBV3-2 | NA | CASSQDSTIRAEAFF | TGTGCCAGCAGCCAAGATTCGACAATCAGGGCTGAAGCTTTCTTT
TRBJ2-1 | TRBD2 | TRBV14 | NA | CASSQDWLAGVSNEQFF | TGTGCCAGCAGCCAAGATTGGCTAGCGGGAGTATCCAATGAGCAGTTCTTC
TRBJ1-6 | NA | TRBV27 | NA | CASSLRGATSPLHF | TGTGCCAGCAGTTTACGAGGTGCCACTTCACCCCTCCACTTT
TRBJ2-7 | TRBD2 | TRBV9 | few | CASSATASGDSYEQYF | TGTGCCAGCAGCGCCACTGCTAGCGGAGATTCCTACGAGCAGTACTTC
TRBJ2-6 | NA | TRBV11-2 | NA | CASSFYSGANVLTF | TGTGCCAGCAGCTTTTACTCTGGGGCCAACGTCCTGACTTTC
TRBJ1-1 | TRBD1 | TRBV2 | few | CASRYDRGAEAFF | TGTGCCAGCAGGTACGACAGGGGCGCTGAAGCTTTCTTT
TRBJ1-3 | TRBD1 | TRBV15 | NA | CATSRPGGRSGNTIYF | TGTGCCACCAGCAGACCAGGGGGTCGCTCTGGAAACACCATATATTTT
TRBJ2-6 | NA | TRBV5-8 | NA | CASSSGQFDSGANVLTF | TGTGCCAGCAGCTCCGGACAGTTCGACTCTGGGGCCAACGTCCTGACTTTC
TRBJ2-7 | TRBD1 | TRBV5-6 | NA | CASSRQGAGYEQYF | TGTGCCAGCAGCAGACAGGGTGCGGGCTACGAGCAGTACTTC
TRBJ1-2 | NA | TRBV6-5 | NA | CASSYKGNGPGGYTF | TGTGCCAGCAGTTATAAGGGTAACGGCCCGGGGGGCTACACCTTC
TRBJ1-5 | TRBD1 | TRBV28 | NA | CASTNQGGSNQPQHF | TGTGCCAGCACCAACCAGGGGGGTAGCAATCAGCCCCAGCATTTT
TRBJ2-7 | TRBD1 | TRBV5-1 | NA | CASSRGQGGINEQYF | TGCGCCAGCAGCAGGGGACAGGGGGGTATAAACGAGCAGTACTTC
TRBJ1-4 | NA | TRBV7-9 | NA | CASSPFWGRTSNEKLFF | TGTGCCAGCAGCCCATTCTGGGGGCGGACCTCTAATGAAAAACTGTTTTTT
TRBJ2-5 | TRBD2 | TRBV12-5 | NA | CASGLLAFTSGRNQETQYF | TGTGCTAGTGGTTTGCTCGCCTTTACTAGCGGGAGGAATCAAGAGACCCAGTACTTC
TRBJ1-2 | NA | TRBV6-2/TRBV6-3 | NA | CASSLTGNYGYTF | TGTGCCAGCAGTCTTACAGGGAACTATGGCTACACCTTC
TRBJ2-7 | TRBD1 | TRBV5-8 | NA | CASRPGQVYREQYF | TGTGCCAGCAGACCGGGACAGGTGTATAGGGAGCAGTACTTC
TRBJ1-5 | TRBD1 | TRBV30 | NA | CAWRDRAHQPQHF | TGTGCCTGGAGGGACAGGGCCCATCAGCCCCAGCATTTT
TRBJ2-7 | NA | TRBV28 | NA | CASSLELYEQYF | TGTGCCAGCAGTTTAGAGCTCTACGAGCAGTACTTC
TRBJ2-5 | NA | TRBV6-5 | NA | CASRQGRETQYF | TGTGCCAGCAGACAAGGGAGAGAGACCCAGTACTTC
TRBJ1-2 | NA | TRBV15 | NA | CATSRGGSIGYTF | TGTGCCACCAGCAGAGGAGGGTCTATTGGCTACACCTTC
TRBJ2-5 | NA | TRBV3-1/TRBV3-2 | once | CASIRQGETQYF | TGTGCCAGCATCCGGCAGGGCGAGACCCAGTACTTC
TRBJ2-7 | NA | TRBV6-2/TRBV6-3 | NA | CASSYVTGANYEQYF | TGTGCCAGCAGTTACGTTACAGGAGCCAACTACGAGCAGTACTTC